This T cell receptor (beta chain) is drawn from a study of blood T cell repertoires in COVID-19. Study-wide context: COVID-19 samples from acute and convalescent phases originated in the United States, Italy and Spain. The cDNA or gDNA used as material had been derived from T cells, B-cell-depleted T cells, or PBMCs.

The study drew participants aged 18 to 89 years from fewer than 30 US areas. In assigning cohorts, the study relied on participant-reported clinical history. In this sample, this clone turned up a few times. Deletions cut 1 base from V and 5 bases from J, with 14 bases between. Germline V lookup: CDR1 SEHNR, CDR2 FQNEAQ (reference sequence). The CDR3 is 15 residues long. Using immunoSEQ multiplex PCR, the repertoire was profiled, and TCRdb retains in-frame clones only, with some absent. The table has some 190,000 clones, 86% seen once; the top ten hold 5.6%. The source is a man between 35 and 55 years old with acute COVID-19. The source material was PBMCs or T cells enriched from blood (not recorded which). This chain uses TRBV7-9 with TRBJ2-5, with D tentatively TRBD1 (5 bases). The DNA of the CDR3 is TGTGCCAGCAGCTTAGTCAGGGATTTGGGGGAGACCCAGTACTTC. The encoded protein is CASSLVRDLGETQYF.